The rows below give T cell receptor beta chains drawn from one sample of a study of cytomegalovirus exposure and HLA in healthy donors. Profiling relied on immunoSEQ multiplex PCR, and the TCRdb table lists in-frame clones only, not all of them. The table lists 100,000 to 150,000 clones, roughly 63% of them singletons. The sequencing sample was made of PBMCs. The receptor source for this set is a man aged 25 to 45 in good health and CMV-seropositive. The CDR3 runs from the conserved cysteine through the conserved F or W. D genes are given only for firm matches. Rows give clone size only sometimes, using once, few, many, or a class for an expanded clone.

v_call	clone_size	d_call	j_call	cdr3_nt	cdr3_aa
TRBV28	.	TRBD1	TRBJ2-7	TGTGCCAGCAGTTTTCTCAACGACAGGGAGAGGGCCTACGAGCAGTACTTC	CASSFLNDRERAYEQYF
TRBV5-4	.	TRBD2	TRBJ2-1	TGTGCCAGCAGCTTGGGCCTAGCGGGAGCCGGGGTCAATGAGCAGTTCTTC	CASSLGLAGAGVNEQFF
TRBV13	.	.	TRBJ1-2	TGTGCCAGCAGCTTAGTACTGGGGGCCGGCTACACCTTC	CASSLVLGAGYTF
TRBV18	.	.	TRBJ2-2	TGTGCCAGCTCACCAGCAATACATTACACCGGGGAGCTGTTTTTT	CASSPAIHYTGELFF
TRBV5-1	.	TRBD2	TRBJ2-1	TGCGCCAGCAGCTTGTCAGGCGGGAGAGGTTATGGGGAGCAGTTCTTC	CASSLSGGRGYGEQFF
TRBV27	.	TRBD2	TRBJ2-1	TGTGCCAGCAGTCAACGAGGGGGGGACTGGGCGGGAGGCTCCTACAATGAGCAGTTCTTC	CASSQRGGDWAGGSYNEQFF
TRBV10-1	.	.	TRBJ2-3	TGCGCCAGCAGTCCAGGGGGGGATACGCAGTATTTT	CASSPGGDTQYF
TRBV5-8	.	.	TRBJ2-5	TGTGCCAGCAGCTTTACGGGGATCCGGGCCGGGGAGACCCAGTACTTC	CASSFTGIRAGETQYF
TRBV11-3	once	.	TRBJ2-1	TGTGCCAGCAGCTTAGGAGGGTTGGACTACAATGAGCAGTTCTTC	CASSLGGLDYNEQFF
TRBV12-2	.	.	TRBJ2-2	TGTGCAAGTCGGCAAGGACTAGCGGGAGGGAACACCGGGGAGCTGTTTTTT	CASRQGLAGGNTGELFF
TRBV9	.	.	TRBJ1-1	TGTGCCAGCAGCTTCAGGGTAGGAACTGAAGCTTTCTTT	CASSFRVGTEAFF
TRBV19	.	.	TRBJ2-4	TGTGCCAGTAGCCTTATAGGGGCTATTCAGTACTTC	CASSLIGAIQYF
TRBV5-1	.	TRBD1	TRBJ2-7	TGCGCCAGCAGCTTGGTGACAGGGGGACACGACTCCTACGAGCAGTACTTC	CASSLVTGGHDSYEQYF
TRBV11-3	.	TRBD2	TRBJ2-1	TGTGCCAGCAGCTTAGGTCCAGCGGGAGTTAACAATGAGCAGTTCTTC	CASSLGPAGVNNEQFF
TRBV28	.	.	TRBJ1-5	TGTGCCAGCAGTTTAAGGTTCAGAGGTCAGCCCCAGCATTTT	CASSLRFRGQPQHF
TRBV5-4	once	TRBD2	TRBJ2-3	TGTGCCAGCAGATCACTAGCGGGAGCCTCAGATACGCAGTATTTT	CASRSLAGASDTQYF
TRBV4-2	.	TRBD1	TRBJ1-5	TGTGCCAGCAGCCAACGGACAGGGGCGAGACAGCCCCAGCATTTT	CASSQRTGARQPQHF